These 20 T cell receptor beta chains originate from one sample sequenced in a study of cytomegalovirus exposure and HLA in healthy donors. Produced via immunoSEQ multiplex PCR; TCRdb's table is partial and in-frame only. This sample has around 150,000 clones; almost 85% occur once, and the top ten carry about 32%. Sample: PBMCs. These receptors were collected from a young man in good health and CMV-seropositive.

V usage is TRBV15 and J usage is TRBJ2-1; 9 bases are a match to TRBD2. The CDR3 runs to 16 residues. CDR1 and CDR2 from the germline V gene are LNHNV and YYDKDF (reference sequence). The V segment lost 3 bases and the J segment 8 bases; nucleotides outside the gene matches: 11. CDR3 amino acids: CATSSGRRGGVDEQFF. The CDR3 coding sequence is TGTGCCACCAGCAGTGGGAGGCGGGGGGGGGTCGATGAGCAGTTCTTC.

The V gene is TRBV5-1, the J gene TRBJ2-4, with 8 bases that match TRBD2. V gave up 0 bases and J gave up 9 bases; unmatched junction bases: 8. Germline loops: CDR1 SGHRS, CDR2 YFSETQ. This CDR3 spans 15 amino acids. The CDR3 sequence is CASSLAGTRAPIQYF. The DNA of the CDR3 is TGCGCCAGCAGCTTGGCAGGGACTAGGGCACCCATTCAGTACTTC. Together with reference TRBV5-1 and TRBJ2-4, the CDR3 gives the full variable domain: KAGVTQTPRYLIKTRGQQVTLSCSPISGHRSVSWYQQTPGQGLQFLFEYFSETQRNKGNFPGRFSGRQFSNSRSEMNVSTLELGDSALYLCASSLAGTRAPIQYFGAGTRLSVL.

The chain couples TRBV5-4 to TRBJ1-1, with 9 nucleotides matching TRBD1. The V segment lost 5 bases and the J segment 4 bases; nucleotides outside the gene matches: 9. CDR3 length equals 15 residues. The germline CDR1 and CDR2 sequences are SGHNT and YYREEE (reference sequence). This CDR3 reads CASSSPTGGSTEAFF. The CDR3 nucleotides are TGTGCCAGCAGTTCCCCGACAGGGGGGAGCACTGAAGCTTTCTTT.

J is TRBJ2-3 and V is TRBV27, with TRBD1 as a possible D gene (5 bases). This CDR3 is 15 amino acids long. The germline V and J ends were trimmed by 1 base and 1 base, with 9 bases remaining between them. CDR1 is MNHEY, CDR2 SMNVEV, per germline (reference sequence). CDR3 in DNA: TGTGCCAGCAGTTTATGGCAGGGCCGCACAGATACGCAGTATTTT. Protein: CASSLWQGRTDTQYF.

The gene calls are TRBV11-2 and TRBJ1-1, with a possible D match to TRBD1 (5 bases). This CDR3 is built from 13 residues. Germline loops: CDR1 SGHAT, CDR2 FQNNGV. Trimming removed 4 bases at V and 3 bases at J, with 9 bases between. CDR3 region: CASSSQGDTEAFF. The CDR3 nucleotides are TGTGCCAGCAGCTCCCAGGGTGACACTGAAGCTTTCTTT.

The chain is built from TRBV6-1 and TRBJ1-1; possible D gene TRBD1, 5 bases. The germline CDR1 and CDR2 sequences are MNHNS and SASEGT. The CDR3 sequence is 14 residues long. The V end was cut by 8 bases, the J end by 6 bases, with 19 bases between. Here the CDR3 reads CASRLRQGLAEAFF. The DNA of the CDR3 is TGTGCCAGCCGGCTACGGCAGGGCTTGGCTGAAGCTTTCTTT.

V is TRBV27 and J is TRBJ1-2; TRBD1 is a possible D gene (6 bases). The CDR3 consists of 13 residues. V shed 3 bases and J shed 2 bases, with 7 bases lying between them. The germline V gene has CDR1 MNHEY and CDR2 SMNVEV (reference sequence). DNA of the CDR3: TGTGCCAGCAGTTTCACAGGGAACTATGGCTACACCTTC. Encoded protein: CASSFTGNYGYTF.

The chain has TRBV5-4 and TRBJ2-7; 7 bases fit TRBD2. The CDR3 spans 14 residues. Germline V CDR1 and CDR2: SGHNT, YYREEE (reference sequence). The V segment lost 4 bases and the J segment 4 bases; nucleotides outside the gene matches: 8. The CDR3 sequence is CASSTGGTQYEQYF. The CDR3 DNA is TGTGCCAGCAGCACGGGGGGTACTCAATACGAGCAGTACTTC. The variable domain in full, completed from reference TRBV5-4 and TRBJ2-7, reads ETGVTQSPTHLIKTRGQQVTLRCSSQSGHNTVSWYQQALGQGPQFIFQYYREEENGRGNFPPRFSGLQFPNYSSELNVNALELDDSALYLCASSTGGTQYEQYFGPGTRLTVT.

For this clone: Other nucleotide sequences from this sample produce the same CDR3. J is TRBJ2-2 and V is TRBV9, with D tentatively TRBD2 (6 bases). V lost 0 bases to trimming and J lost 4 bases, with 7 bases between them. CDR1 is SGDLS, CDR2 YYNGEE, per germline. This CDR3 contains 14 residues. The CDR3 spells CASSVGGATGELFF. CDR3 DNA: TGTGCCAGCAGCGTAGGCGGGGCCACCGGGGAGCTGTTTTTT.

This clone was found a few times. The rearrangement joins TRBV7-3 to TRBJ1-2; D remains unclear. V lost 0 bases and J lost 6, with 8 bases in between. Germline lookup yields CDR1 SGHTA and CDR2 FQGTGA. This CDR3 has 13 residues. In nucleotides, the CDR3 is TGTGCCAGCAGCTTAACCTGGGCCGATGGCTACACCTTC. Amino acids: CASSLTWADGYTF.

The rearrangement links TRBV4-1 to TRBJ2-3; 11 nucleotides line up with TRBD2. The CDR3 runs to 17 residues. V gave up 4 bases and J gave up 2 bases; unmatched junction bases: 8. Germline CDR1 reads MGHRA; CDR2 reads YSYEKL. The CDR3 is CASSPVHSGGATDTQYF. The DNA of the CDR3 is TGCGCCAGCAGCCCGGTGCATAGCGGGGGGGCCACAGATACGCAGTATTTT.

The chain recombines TRBV6-5 with TRBJ2-7, with 9 bases aligning to TRBD2. The junction had 9 bases not matched to a gene; V was cut back by 6 bases and J by 3 bases. This CDR3 has 15 amino acids. Germline lookup yields CDR1 MNHEY and CDR2 SVGAGI. In DNA form, the CDR3 reads TGTGCCAGCAGGAAACCGGTAGCGGGGGACTACGAGCAGTACTTC. Translated, it gives CASRKPVAGDYEQYF.

This clone was recorded only once. V is TRBV7-2 and J is TRBJ2-2; TRBD2 matches at 10 bases. The trim removed 10 bases at V and 4 bases at J, leaving 9 bases unmatched. The CDR3 spans 15 residues. CDR1 SGHTA and CDR2 FQGNSA come from the germline V gene. The CDR3 is CATPTSGSPTGELFF. The CDR3, as DNA: TGTGCCACCCCGACTAGCGGGTCGCCCACCGGGGAGCTGTTTTTT.

This clone was counted a few times. This sequence joins TRBV19 and TRBJ1-1, with D perhaps TRBD1 (5 bases). V gave up 4 bases and J gave up 10 bases, with 16 bases separating them. The germline V gene has CDR1 LNHDA and CDR2 SQIVND (reference sequence). The CDR3 runs 13 residues. CDR3 nucleotides: TGTGCCAGTAGTACCCGACAGATATTGGGAGCTTTCTTT. It translates to CASSTRQILGAFF.

This clone was counted a single time. Different DNA sequences within this sample yield the same CDR3. This sequence joins TRBV6-5 and TRBJ1-1, with TRBD1 identical over 7 bases. V shed 0 bases, J shed 5 bases, and the junction held 6 bases outside the gene matches. Germline V gives CDR1 MNHEY, CDR2 SVGAGI. This CDR3 contains 15 residues. The CDR3 DNA reads as TGTGCCAGCAGTTACTCTCGACAGGGTAGGACTGAAGCTTTCTTT. Its protein product is CASSYSRQGRTEAFF.

This clone has just one count. This chain joins TRBV5-4 and TRBJ2-2, with a possible D match to TRBD2 (6 bases). CDR3 length equals 16 residues. V was trimmed by 3 bases and J by 0 bases, leaving 12 bases between them. The germline V gene has CDR1 SGHNT and CDR2 YYREEE (reference sequence). This CDR3 is CASSSGLKPNTGELFF. CDR3 nucleotide sequence: TGTGCCAGCAGCTCGGGACTTAAACCGAACACCGGGGAGCTGTTTTTT.

The genes are TRBV4-2 and TRBJ2-2; 8 nucleotides agree with TRBD1. In germline, CDR1 is LGHNA, CDR2 YNFKEQ. Germline trimming cut 4 bases from V and 4 bases from J; bases unmatched to any gene: 8. There are 16 residues in the CDR3. In nucleotides, the CDR3 is TGTGCCAGCAGCCCAAGACAGGGGAAGGCCACCGGGGAGCTGTTTTTT. Translating it yields CASSPRQGKATGELFF.

The chain uses TRBV18 and TRBJ1-1, with 9 bases matching TRBD1. V gave up 8 bases and J gave up 0 bases; unmatched junction bases: 4. The CDR3 contains 14 residues. Germline V CDR1 and CDR2: KGHSH, LQKENI. DNA of the CDR3: TGTGCCAGCGTAGGACAGGGGTTGAACACTGAAGCTTTCTTT. Its translation is CASVGQGLNTEAFF.

The chain combines TRBV9 with TRBJ1-2, with D uncertain. V shed 4 bases and J shed 7 bases, with 17 bases lying between them. The CDR3 contains 14 residues. CDR1 and CDR2 (germline): SGDLS, YYNGEE. In DNA, the CDR3 is TGTGCCAGCAGCCTCTCGGGAGGACTAGGTGGCTACACCTTC. Protein sequence: CASSLSGGLGGYTF.

The CDR3 reads CASSQGDRVGYTF. The CDR3 nucleotides are TGCGCCAGCAGCCAAGGGGACAGGGTAGGCTACACCTTC. The chain carries TRBV5-1 and TRBJ1-2; 9 nucleotides agree with TRBD1. The CDR3 contains 13 residues. Per the germline V gene, CDR1 is SGHRS and CDR2 is YFSETQ. Unmatched junction bases numbered 6, after V lost 4 bases and J lost 8 bases. Full variable domain (rest looked up from reference TRBV5-1 and TRBJ1-2): KAGVTQTPRYLIKTRGQQVTLSCSPISGHRSVSWYQQTPGQGLQFLFEYFSETQRNKGNFPGRFSGRQFSNSRSEMNVSTLELGDSALYLCASSQGDRVGYTFGSGTRLTVV.